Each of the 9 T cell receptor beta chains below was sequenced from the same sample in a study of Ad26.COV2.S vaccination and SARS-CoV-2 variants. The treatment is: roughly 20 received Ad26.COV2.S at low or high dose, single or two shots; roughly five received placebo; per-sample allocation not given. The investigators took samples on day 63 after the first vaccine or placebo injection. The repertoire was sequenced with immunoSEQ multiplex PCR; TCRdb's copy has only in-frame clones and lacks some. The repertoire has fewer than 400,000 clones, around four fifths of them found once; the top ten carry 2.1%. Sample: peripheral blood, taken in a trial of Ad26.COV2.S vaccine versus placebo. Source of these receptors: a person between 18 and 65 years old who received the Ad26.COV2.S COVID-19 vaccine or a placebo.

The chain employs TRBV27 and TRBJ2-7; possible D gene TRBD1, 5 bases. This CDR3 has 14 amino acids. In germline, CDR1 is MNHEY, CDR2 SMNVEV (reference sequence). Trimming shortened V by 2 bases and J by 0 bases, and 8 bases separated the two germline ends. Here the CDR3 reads CASSLNRRSYEQYF. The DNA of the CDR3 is TGTGCCAGCAGTTTAAACAGGCGCTCCTACGAGCAGTACTTC.

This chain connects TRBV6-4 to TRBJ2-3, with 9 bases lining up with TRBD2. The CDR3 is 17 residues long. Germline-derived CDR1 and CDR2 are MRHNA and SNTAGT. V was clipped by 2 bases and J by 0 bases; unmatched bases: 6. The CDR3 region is CASSDQVAGASTDTQYF. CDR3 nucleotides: TGTGCCAGCAGTGACCAGGTAGCGGGGGCAAGCACAGATACGCAGTATTTT.

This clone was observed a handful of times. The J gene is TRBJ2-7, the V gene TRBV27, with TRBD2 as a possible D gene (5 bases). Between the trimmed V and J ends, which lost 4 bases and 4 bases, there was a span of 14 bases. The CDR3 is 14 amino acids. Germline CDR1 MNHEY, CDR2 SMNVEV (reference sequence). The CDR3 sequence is CASSSTEGPYEQYF. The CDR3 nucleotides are TGTGCCAGCAGTTCGACCGAGGGTCCGTACGAGCAGTACTTC.

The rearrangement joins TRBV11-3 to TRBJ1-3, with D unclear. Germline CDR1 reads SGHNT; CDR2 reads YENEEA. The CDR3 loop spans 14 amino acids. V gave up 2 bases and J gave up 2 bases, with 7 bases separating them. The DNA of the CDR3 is TGTGCCAGCAGCTTAACAGCTACTGGAAACACCATATATTTT. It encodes CASSLTATGNTIYF.

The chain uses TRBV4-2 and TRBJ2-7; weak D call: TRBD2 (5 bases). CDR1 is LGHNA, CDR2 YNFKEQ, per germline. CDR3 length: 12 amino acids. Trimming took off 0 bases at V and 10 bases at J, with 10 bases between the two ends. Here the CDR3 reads CASSQDTGVQYF. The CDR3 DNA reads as TGTGCCAGCAGCCAAGATACCGGGGTCCAGTACTTC.

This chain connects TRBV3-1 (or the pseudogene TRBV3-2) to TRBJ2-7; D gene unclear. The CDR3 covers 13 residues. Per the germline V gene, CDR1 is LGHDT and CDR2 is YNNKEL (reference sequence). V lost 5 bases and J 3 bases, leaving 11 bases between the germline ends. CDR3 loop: CASSSDTYYEQYF. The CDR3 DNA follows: TGTGCCAGCAGCTCAGACACTTACTACGAGCAGTACTTC.

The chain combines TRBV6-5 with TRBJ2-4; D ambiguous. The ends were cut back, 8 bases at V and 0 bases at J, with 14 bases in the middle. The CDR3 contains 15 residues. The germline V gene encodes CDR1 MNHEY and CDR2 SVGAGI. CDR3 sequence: CASEDPGVAKNIQYF. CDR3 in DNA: TGTGCCAGCGAAGACCCTGGGGTAGCCAAAAACATTCAGTACTTC.

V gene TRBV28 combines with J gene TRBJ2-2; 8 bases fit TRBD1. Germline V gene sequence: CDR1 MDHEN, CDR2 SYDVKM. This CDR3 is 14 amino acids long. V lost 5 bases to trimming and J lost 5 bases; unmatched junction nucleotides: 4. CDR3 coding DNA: TGTGCCAGCAGTCTTGACAGGGGAACCGGGGAGCTGTTTTTT. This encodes CASSLDRGTGELFF.

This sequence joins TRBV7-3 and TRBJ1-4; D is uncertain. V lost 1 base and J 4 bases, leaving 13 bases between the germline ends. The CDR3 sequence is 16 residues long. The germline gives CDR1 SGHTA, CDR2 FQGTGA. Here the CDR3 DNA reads TGTGCCAGCAGCTTAAGGTCGCCGACCATTAATGAAAAACTGTTTTTT. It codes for CASSLRSPTINEKLFF.